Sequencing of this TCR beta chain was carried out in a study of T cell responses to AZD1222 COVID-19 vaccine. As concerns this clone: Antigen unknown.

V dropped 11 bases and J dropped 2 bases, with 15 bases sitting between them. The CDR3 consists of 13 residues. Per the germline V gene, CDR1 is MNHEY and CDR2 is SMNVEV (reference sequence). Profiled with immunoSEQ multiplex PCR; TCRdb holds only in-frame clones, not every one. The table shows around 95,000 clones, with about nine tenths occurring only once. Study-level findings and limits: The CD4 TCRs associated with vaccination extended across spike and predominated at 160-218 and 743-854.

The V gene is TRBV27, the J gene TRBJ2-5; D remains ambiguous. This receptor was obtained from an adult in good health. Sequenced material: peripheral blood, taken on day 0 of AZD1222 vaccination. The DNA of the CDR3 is TGTGCCTCACAAAGGGCCCTGCAAGAGACCCAGTACTTC. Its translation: CASQRALQETQYF.